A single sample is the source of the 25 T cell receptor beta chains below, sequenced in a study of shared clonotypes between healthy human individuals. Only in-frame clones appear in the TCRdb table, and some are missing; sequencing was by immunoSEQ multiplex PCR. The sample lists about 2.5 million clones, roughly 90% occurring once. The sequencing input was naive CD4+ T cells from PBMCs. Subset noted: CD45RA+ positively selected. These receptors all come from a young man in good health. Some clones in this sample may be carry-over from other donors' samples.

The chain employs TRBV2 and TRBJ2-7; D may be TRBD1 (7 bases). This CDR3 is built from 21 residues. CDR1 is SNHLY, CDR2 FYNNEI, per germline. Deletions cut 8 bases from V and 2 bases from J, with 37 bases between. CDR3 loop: CASRTSIRGQAAARDPYEQYF. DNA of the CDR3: TGTGCCAGCCGCACTAGCATTCGAGGACAGGCGGCCGCGAGGGATCCCTACGAGCAGTACTTC.

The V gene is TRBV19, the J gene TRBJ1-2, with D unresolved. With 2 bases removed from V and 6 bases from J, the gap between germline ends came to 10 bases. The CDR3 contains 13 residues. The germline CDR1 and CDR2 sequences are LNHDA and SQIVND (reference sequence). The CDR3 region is CASSITPFHGYTF. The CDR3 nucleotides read TGTGCCAGTAGTATAACCCCCTTCCATGGCTACACCTTC.

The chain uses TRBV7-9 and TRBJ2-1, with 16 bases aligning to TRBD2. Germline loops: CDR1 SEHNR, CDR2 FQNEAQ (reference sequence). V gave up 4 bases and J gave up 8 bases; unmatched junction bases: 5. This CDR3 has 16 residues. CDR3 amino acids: CASSWTGTSGGDEQFF. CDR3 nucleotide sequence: TGTGCCAGCAGCTGGACCGGGACTAGCGGGGGGGATGAGCAGTTCTTC.

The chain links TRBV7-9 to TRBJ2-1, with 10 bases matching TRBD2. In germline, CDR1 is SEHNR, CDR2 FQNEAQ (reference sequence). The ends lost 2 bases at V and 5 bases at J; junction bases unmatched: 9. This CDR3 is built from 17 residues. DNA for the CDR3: TGTGCCAGCAGCTTACATAGAGGGACTAGCGAGAACAATGAGCAGTTCTTC. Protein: CASSLHRGTSENNEQFF.

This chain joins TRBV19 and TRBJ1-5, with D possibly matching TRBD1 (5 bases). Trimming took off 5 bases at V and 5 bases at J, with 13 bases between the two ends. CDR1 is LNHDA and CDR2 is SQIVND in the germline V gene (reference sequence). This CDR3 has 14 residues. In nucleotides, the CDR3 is TGTGCCAGTAGTTCGGTGGAGGGGTATCAGCCCCAGCATTTT. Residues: CASSSVEGYQPQHF.

The CDR3 sequence is CASSQDPSGRAPEQYF. Written as DNA, the CDR3 is TGCGCCAGCAGCCAAGACCCTAGCGGGAGGGCTCCCGAGCAGTACTTC. The chain is built from TRBV4-1 and TRBJ2-7; 12 bases agree with TRBD2. With 0 bases clipped from V and 6 bases from J, the junction kept 6 bases outside the gene matches. Germline V gene lookup returns CDR1 MGHRA and CDR2 YSYEKL. The length of the CDR3 is 16 residues.

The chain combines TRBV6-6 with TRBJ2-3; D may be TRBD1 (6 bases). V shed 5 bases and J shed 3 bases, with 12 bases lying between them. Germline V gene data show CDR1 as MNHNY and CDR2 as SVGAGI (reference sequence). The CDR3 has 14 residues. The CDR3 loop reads CASSKGGATDTQYF. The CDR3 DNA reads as TGTGCCAGCAGTAAAGGGGGAGCGACAGATACGCAGTATTTT.

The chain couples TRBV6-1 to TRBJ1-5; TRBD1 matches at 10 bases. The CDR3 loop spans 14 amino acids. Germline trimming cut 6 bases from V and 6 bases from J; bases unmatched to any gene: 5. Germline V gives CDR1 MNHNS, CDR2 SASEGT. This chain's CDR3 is CASSPGTGVQPQHF. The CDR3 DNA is TGTGCCAGCAGCCCCGGGACAGGGGTTCAGCCCCAGCATTTT.

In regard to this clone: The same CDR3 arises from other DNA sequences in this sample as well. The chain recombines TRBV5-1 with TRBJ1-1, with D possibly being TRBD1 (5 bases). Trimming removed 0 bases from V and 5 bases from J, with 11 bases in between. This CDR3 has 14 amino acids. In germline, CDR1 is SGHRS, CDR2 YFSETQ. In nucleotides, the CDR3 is TGCGCCAGCAGCTTGGCCGGGGGGGAGACTGAAGCTTTCTTT. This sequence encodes CASSLAGGETEAFF.

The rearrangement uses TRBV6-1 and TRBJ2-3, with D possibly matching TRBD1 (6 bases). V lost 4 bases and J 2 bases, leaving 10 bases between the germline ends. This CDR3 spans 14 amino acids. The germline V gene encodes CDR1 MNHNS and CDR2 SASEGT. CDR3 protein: CASSADRYTDTQYF. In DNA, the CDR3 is TGTGCCAGCAGTGCGGACAGATACACAGATACGCAGTATTTT.

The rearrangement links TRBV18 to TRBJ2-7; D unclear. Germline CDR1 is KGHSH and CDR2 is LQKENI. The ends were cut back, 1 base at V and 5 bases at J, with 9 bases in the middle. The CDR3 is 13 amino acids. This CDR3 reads CASSPRALDEQYF. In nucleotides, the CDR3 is TGTGCCAGCTCACCACGGGCCCTCGACGAGCAGTACTTC. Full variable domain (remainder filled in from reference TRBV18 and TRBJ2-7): NAGVMQNPRHLVRRRGQEARLRCSPMKGHSHVYWYRQLPEEGLKFMVYLQKENIIDESGMPKERFSAEFPKEGPSILRIQQVVRGDSAAYFCASSPRALDEQYFGPGTRLTVT.

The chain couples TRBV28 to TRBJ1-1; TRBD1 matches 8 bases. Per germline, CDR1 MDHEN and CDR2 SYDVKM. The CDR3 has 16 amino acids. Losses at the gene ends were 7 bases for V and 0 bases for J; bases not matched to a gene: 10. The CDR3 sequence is CASTTGGVRMNTEAFF. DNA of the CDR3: TGTGCCAGCACCACAGGGGGGGTCAGGATGAACACTGAAGCTTTCTTT.

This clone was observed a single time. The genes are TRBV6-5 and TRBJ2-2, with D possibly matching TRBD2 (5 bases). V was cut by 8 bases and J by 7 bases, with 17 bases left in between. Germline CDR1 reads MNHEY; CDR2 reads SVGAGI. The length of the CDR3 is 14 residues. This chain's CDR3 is CASLKPGIVGELFF. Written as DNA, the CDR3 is TGTGCCAGCCTAAAACCGGGAATCGTCGGGGAGCTGTTTTTT.

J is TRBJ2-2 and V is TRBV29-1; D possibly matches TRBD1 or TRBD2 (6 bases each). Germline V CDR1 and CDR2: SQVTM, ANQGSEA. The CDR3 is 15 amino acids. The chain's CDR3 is CGLRSRGGGTGELFF. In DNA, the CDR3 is TGCGGCTTGAGGAGCCGAGGAGGGGGGACCGGGGAGCTGTTTTTT.

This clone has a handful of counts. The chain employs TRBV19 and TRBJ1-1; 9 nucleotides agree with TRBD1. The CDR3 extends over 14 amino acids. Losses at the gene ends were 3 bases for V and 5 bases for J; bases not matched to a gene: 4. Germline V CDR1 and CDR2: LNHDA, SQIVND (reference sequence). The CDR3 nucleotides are TGTGCCAGTAGTATCGGGACAGGGTGGACTGAAGCTTTCTTT. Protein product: CASSIGTGWTEAFF.

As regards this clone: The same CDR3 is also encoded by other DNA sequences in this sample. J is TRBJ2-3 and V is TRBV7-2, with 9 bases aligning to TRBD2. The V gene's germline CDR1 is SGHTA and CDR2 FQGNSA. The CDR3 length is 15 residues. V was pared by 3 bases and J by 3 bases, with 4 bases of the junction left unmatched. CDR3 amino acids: CASSFQTSGTDTQYF. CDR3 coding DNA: TGTGCCAGCAGCTTCCAGACTAGCGGTACAGATACGCAGTATTTT.

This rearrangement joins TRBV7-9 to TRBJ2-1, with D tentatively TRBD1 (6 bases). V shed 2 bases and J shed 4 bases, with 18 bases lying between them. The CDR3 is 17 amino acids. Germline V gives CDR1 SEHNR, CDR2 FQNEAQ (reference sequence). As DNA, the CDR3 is TGTGCCAGCAGCTTAATCCCTACAGGGATCGTTTACAATGAGCAGTTCTTC. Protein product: CASSLIPTGIVYNEQFF.

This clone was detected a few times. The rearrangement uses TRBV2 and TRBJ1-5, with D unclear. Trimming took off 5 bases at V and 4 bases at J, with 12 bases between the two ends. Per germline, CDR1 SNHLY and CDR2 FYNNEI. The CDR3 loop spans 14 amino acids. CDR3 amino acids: CASSPRTGNQPQHF. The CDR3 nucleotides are TGTGCCAGCAGTCCAAGGACGGGTAATCAGCCCCAGCATTTT. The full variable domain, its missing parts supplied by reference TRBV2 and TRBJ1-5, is EPEVTQTPSHQVTQMGQEVILRCVPISNHLYFYWYRQILGQKVEFLVSFYNNEISEKSEIFDDQFSVERPDGSNFTLKIRSTKLEDSAMYFCASSPRTGNQPQHFGDGTRLSIL.

The CDR3 bases are TGTGCCAGCAGCTATCGAGCGGGAGGATACAACAATGAGCAGTTCTTC. It translates to CASSYRAGGYNNEQFF. This rearrangement joins TRBV7-3 to TRBJ2-1, with 9 bases aligning to TRBD2. This CDR3 is 16 amino acids long. Trimming cost V 4 bases and J 5 bases; bases outside gene matches: 9. CDR1 is SGHTA, CDR2 FQGTGA, per germline.

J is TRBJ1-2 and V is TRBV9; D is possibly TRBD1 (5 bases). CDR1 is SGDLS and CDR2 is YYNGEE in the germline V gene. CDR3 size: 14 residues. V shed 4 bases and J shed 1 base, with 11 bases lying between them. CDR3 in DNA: TGTGCCAGCAGCCCGGGACGGATTAACTATGGCTACACCTTC. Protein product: CASSPGRINYGYTF.

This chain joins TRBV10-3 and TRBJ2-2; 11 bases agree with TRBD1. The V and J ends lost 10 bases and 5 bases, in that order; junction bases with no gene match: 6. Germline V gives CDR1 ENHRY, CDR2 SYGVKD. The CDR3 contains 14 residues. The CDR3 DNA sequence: TGTGCCACCAGGGGGACAGGGGGGACCGGGGAGCTGTTTTTT. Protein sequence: CATRGTGGTGELFF.

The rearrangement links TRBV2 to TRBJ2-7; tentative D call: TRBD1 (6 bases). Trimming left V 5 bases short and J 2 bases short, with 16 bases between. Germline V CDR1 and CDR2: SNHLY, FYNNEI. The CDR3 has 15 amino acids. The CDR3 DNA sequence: TGTGCCAGCAGTCCAAGACAGGCCATTACCTACGAGCAGTACTTC. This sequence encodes CASSPRQAITYEQYF.

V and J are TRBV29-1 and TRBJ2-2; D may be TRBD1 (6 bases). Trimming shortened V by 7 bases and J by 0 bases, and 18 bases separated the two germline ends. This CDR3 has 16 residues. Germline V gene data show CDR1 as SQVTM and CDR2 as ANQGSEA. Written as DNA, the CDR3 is TGCAGCGCCGCAGTCATAGGGGGTTCGAACACCGGGGAGCTGTTTTTT. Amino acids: CSAAVIGGSNTGELFF.

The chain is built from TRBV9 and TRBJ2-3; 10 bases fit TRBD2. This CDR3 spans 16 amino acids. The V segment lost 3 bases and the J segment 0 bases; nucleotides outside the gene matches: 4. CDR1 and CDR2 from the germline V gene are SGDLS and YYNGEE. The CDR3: CASSGPLAGSTDTQYF. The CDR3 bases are TGTGCCAGCAGCGGACCACTAGCGGGAAGCACAGATACGCAGTATTTT.

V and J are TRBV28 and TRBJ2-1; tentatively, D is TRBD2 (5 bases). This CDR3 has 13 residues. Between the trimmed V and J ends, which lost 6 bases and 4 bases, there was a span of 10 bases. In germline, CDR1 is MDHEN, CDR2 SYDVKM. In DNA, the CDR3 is TGTGCCAGCAGAGAAACGGGGTACAATGAGCAGTTCTTC. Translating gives CASRETGYNEQFF.